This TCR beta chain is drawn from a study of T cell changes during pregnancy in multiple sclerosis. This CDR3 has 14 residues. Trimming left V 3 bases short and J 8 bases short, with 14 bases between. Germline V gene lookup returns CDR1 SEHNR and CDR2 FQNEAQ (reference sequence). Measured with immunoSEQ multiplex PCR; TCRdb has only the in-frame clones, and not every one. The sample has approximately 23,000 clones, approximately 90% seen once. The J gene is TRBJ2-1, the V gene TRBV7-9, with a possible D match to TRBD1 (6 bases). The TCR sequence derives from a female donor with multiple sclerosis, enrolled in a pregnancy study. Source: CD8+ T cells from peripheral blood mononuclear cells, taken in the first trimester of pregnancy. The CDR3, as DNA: TGTGCCAGCAGCTTCGTACTAGAGGGGGATGAGCAGTTCTTC. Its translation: CASSFVLEGDEQFF.